The present entry profiles one TCR beta chain with its context. Its antigen is still unknown. The data originate from a study of T-cell reconstitution after alpha-beta-depleted transplantation in children. Broader study findings: Several hundred rapidly expanded clones from non-depleted graft cells reportedly supplied alpha-beta T cells about two months post-transplant. One year after transplant, T-cell counts and diversity came mostly from newly produced T cells. At day 60, the high TCRbeta diversity found in some patients originated from recipient T cells and thymic progenitors that had survived.

Germline CDR1 is LGHNA and CDR2 is YSLEER. The V end lost 4 bases, the J end lost 0 bases, and 9 bases lay between the germline ends. CDR3 length equals 14 residues. Unique molecular identifiers were built into the TCRbeta library. MiXCR, applied by TCRdb to the PCR reads, yields one record per CDR3 protein. The top ten hold about 41% of the sample, which has more than 300,000 distinct CDR3 sequences, around 16% seen once. The clonotype was recovered from a male patient aged 2 to 9 who had a stem cell transplant for acute lymphoblastic leukemia, so the T cells may come from the graft donor. The J gene is TRBJ1-1, the V gene TRBV4-3, with D unresolved. This material consisted of PBMCs, mostly from graft donor cells, taken 360 days after TCRalphabeta/CD19-depleted stem cell transplant. This chain's CDR3 is CASSRVGMNTEAFF. CDR3 nucleotides: TGCGCCAGCAGCCGGGTGGGAATGAACACTGAAGCTTTCTTT.